The 30 T cell receptor beta chains given below trace back to one sample, sequenced in a study of T cells in localized non-small cell lung cancer. The assay was immunoSEQ multiplex PCR, and TCRdb's table has in-frame clones only and misses some. Of under 3,500 clones in the sample, around 25% are singletons; the top ten hold approximately 23%. Material: lung tumor tissue, obtained before any cancer treatment. These receptors all stem from a woman aged 35-75 years with stage I lung adenocarcinoma.

This clone was counted only a few times. The chain recombines TRBV19 with TRBJ1-2; 7 nucleotides agree with TRBD1. This CDR3 is 13 amino acids long. After removal of 7 bases from V and 7 bases from J, the junction contained 9 bases not matched to a gene. The germline V gene encodes CDR1 LNHDA and CDR2 SQIVND (reference sequence). The chain's CDR3 is CASTTGETRGYTF. DNA of the CDR3: TGTGCCAGTACTACAGGGGAAACTCGTGGCTACACCTTC.

This clone was recorded a few times. This chain uses TRBV2 with TRBJ1-2; D not resolved. Looked up from germline, CDR1 is SNHLY and CDR2 is FYNNEI. This CDR3 is built from 12 residues. V lost 6 bases and J 9 bases, leaving 14 bases between the germline ends. The CDR3 DNA is TGTGCCAGCAGGGATATAGACCCCAGCTACACCTTC. This translates into CASRDIDPSYTF.

The rearrangement joins TRBV7-8 to TRBJ1-1; possible D gene TRBD1, 5 bases. V was clipped by 3 bases and J by 7 bases, with 12 bases between them. Germline V gene sequence: CDR1 SGHVS, CDR2 FQNEAQ. The CDR3 is 13 amino acids. The CDR3 DNA reads as TGTGCCAGCAGCTTCTTCAGGGAAAGTGAAGCTTTCTTT. Its protein is CASSFFRESEAFF.

The chain carries TRBV29-1 and TRBJ1-4, with 9 nucleotides matching TRBD1. Germline V gene lookup returns CDR1 SQVTM and CDR2 ANQGSEA. The CDR3 sequence is 16 residues long. The J segment lost 7 bases and the V segment lost 5 bases, leaving 14 bases of the junction unmatched. CDR3 sequence reads: CSVSPTGTGYIEKLFF. DNA for the CDR3: TGCAGCGTTTCCCCCACCGGGACAGGGTATATTGAAAAACTGTTTTTT.

The chain uses TRBV19 and TRBJ1-2, with D possibly matching TRBD1 (5 bases). V was cut by 6 bases and J by 4 bases, with 18 bases left in between. Germline lookup yields CDR1 LNHDA and CDR2 SQIVND (reference sequence). CDR3 length: 15 amino acids. The CDR3 DNA is TGTGCCAGTAGCCTCGCGGGGGGAGACTTCTATGGCTACACCTTC. Protein sequence: CASSLAGGDFYGYTF. Together with reference TRBV19 and TRBJ1-2, the CDR3 gives the full variable domain: DGGITQSPKYLFRKEGQNVTLSCEQNLNHDAMYWYRQDPGQGLRLIYYSQIVNDFQKGDIAEGYSVSREKKESFPLTVTSAQKNPTAFYLCASSLAGGDFYGYTFGSGTRLTVV.

This clone has more than one count but fewer than ten. This sequence joins TRBV9 and TRBJ2-1; D not certain. CDR3 size: 13 residues. V shed 5 bases and J shed 4 bases, with 10 bases lying between them. Looked up from germline, CDR1 is SGDLS and CDR2 is YYNGEE. CDR3 sequence: CASSEAFYNEQFF. In nucleotides, the CDR3 is TGTGCCAGCAGTGAGGCGTTTTACAATGAGCAGTTCTTC.

This clone was seen more than once but under ten times. V is TRBV29-1 and J is TRBJ1-5; D uncertain. V shed 7 bases and J shed 4 bases, with 11 bases lying between them. Germline V gene data show CDR1 as SQVTM and CDR2 as ANQGSEA. This CDR3 is built from 12 residues. The CDR3 spells CSGRVGNQPQHF. CDR3 sequence (DNA): TGCAGCGGTAGGGTCGGAAATCAGCCCCAGCATTTT.

This clone has just one count. The rearrangement uses TRBV18 and TRBJ1-5, with 8 bases fitting TRBD1. Trimming at V came to 4 bases and at J to 9 bases, leaving 11 bases not matched to a gene. CDR3 length: 15 residues. Germline assignment: CDR1 KGHSH and CDR2 LQKENI. CDR3 nucleotide sequence: TGTGCCAGCTCACTCCAAGGACAGGGCCAATGGCCCCAGCATTTT. It encodes CASSLQGQGQWPQHF. Filled out from reference TRBV18 and TRBJ1-5, the complete variable domain reads NAGVMQNPRHLVRRRGQEARLRCSPMKGHSHVYWYRQLPEEGLKFMVYLQKENIIDESGMPKERFSAEFPKEGPSILRIQQVVRGDSAAYFCASSLQGQGQWPQHFGDGTRLSIL.

This clone was recorded a few times. The chain carries TRBV10-3 and TRBJ2-3; D remains unclear. The V gene's germline CDR1 is ENHRY and CDR2 SYGVKD. V lost 1 base, J lost 5 bases, and 13 bases lay in between. The CDR3 spans 15 residues. The CDR3 sequence is CAISEFSPIEDTQYF. The CDR3 DNA follows: TGTGCCATCAGTGAGTTTTCCCCCATAGAAGATACGCAGTATTTT.

A few counts support this clone. The chain joins TRBV9 to TRBJ1-3; D call uncertain. Germline V gene lookup returns CDR1 SGDLS and CDR2 YYNGEE. The CDR3 length is 15 residues. V lost 0 bases and J lost 0, with 7 bases in between. This chain's CDR3 is CASSVAGRSGNTIYF. The CDR3 DNA follows: TGTGCCAGCAGCGTAGCCGGGCGCTCTGGAAACACCATATATTTT.

Relative to its sample, this clone is medium-sized. The chain carries TRBV11-3 and TRBJ2-2, with D perhaps TRBD1 (6 bases). CDR1 and CDR2 from the germline V gene are SGHNT and YENEEA. Trimming took off 2 bases at V and 2 bases at J, with 15 bases between the two ends. The CDR3 has 17 residues. The CDR3 region is CASSLSLQGRNTGELFF. The CDR3 DNA is TGTGCCAGCAGCTTATCCCTCCAGGGGCGAAACACCGGGGAGCTGTTTTTT. Complete variable domain (other parts from reference TRBV11-3 and TRBJ2-2): EAGVVQSPRYKIIEKKQPVAFWCNPISGHNTLYWYLQNLGQGPELLIRYENEEAVDDSQLPKDRFSAERLKGVDSTLKIQPAELGDSAVYLCASSLSLQGRNTGELFFGEGSRLTVL.

This clone came up a few times. This chain connects TRBV11-3 to TRBJ1-4; 8 bases are a match to TRBD1. J gave up 8 bases and V 3 bases, and 8 bases lay outside the gene matches. CDR1 and CDR2 (germline): SGHNT, YENEEA. The CDR3 has 15 residues. In DNA form, the CDR3 reads TGTGCCAGCAGCTTTTCAGGGGGCCCCGAGGAAAAACTGTTTTTT. Its translation is CASSFSGGPEEKLFF.

The V gene is TRBV7-6, the J gene TRBJ1-1; 10 bases are a match to TRBD1. Germline values: CDR1 SGHVS, CDR2 FNYEAQ. The CDR3 runs to 14 residues. The J segment lost 4 bases and the V segment lost 5 bases, leaving 4 bases of the junction unmatched. CDR3 DNA sequence: TGTGCCAGCAGCCGGGACAGGGGCGTCACTGAAGCTTTCTTT. Encoded protein: CASSRDRGVTEAFF.

The V and J genes are TRBV10-1 and TRBJ1-6, with 8 positions matching TRBD1. The CDR3 loop spans 18 amino acids. Germline lookup yields CDR1 WNHNN and CDR2 SYGVQD (reference sequence). The ends lost 11 bases at V and 0 bases at J; junction bases unmatched: 15. CDR3 residues: CARRGDRGTSSYNSPLHF. The CDR3 region has the DNA TGCGCCCGAAGAGGAGACAGGGGAACAAGCTCCTATAATTCACCCCTCCACTTT.

The V gene is TRBV1, the J gene TRBJ2-1; the table's D call, TRBD2, has no DNA check behind it. TRBV1 is a documented pseudogene. This CDR3 is built from 16 residues. CDR3 residues: CASSQDNLAQYNEQFF. The DNA for the CDR3 is TGCGCCAGCAGCCAAGATAACCTAGCGCAATACAATGAGCAGTTCTTC.

The sample holds a few counts of this clone. The chain has TRBV16 and TRBJ1-2; D uncertain. Germline CDR1 KGHSY, CDR2 FQNENV. The V gene lost 2 bases and the J gene lost 0 bases, with 10 bases spanning the gap. The CDR3 sequence is 15 residues long. The DNA of the CDR3 is TGTGCCAGCAGCCAAGAGGCGGAAACTAACTATGGCTACACCTTC. Its translation: CASSQEAETNYGYTF.

This chain joins TRBV29-1 and TRBJ1-2; perhaps TRBD1 as D (6 bases). V gave up 1 base and J gave up 4 bases, with 13 bases separating them. Germline CDR1 reads SQVTM; CDR2 reads ANQGSEA. The CDR3 spans 14 residues. The CDR3 sequence: CSVEGQEDPYGYTF. DNA for the CDR3: TGCAGCGTTGAAGGACAGGAAGATCCCTATGGCTACACCTTC.

The chain uses TRBV5-1 and TRBJ1-6; tentatively, D is TRBD1 (6 bases). The V end was cut by 0 bases, the J end by 7 bases, with 14 bases between. The CDR3 length is 16 residues. CDR1 and CDR2 (germline): SGHRS, YFSETQ. The DNA for the CDR3 is TGCGCCAGCAGCTTGGCCGGGGGCAGGAAGAATTCACCCCTCCACTTT. This gives the protein CASSLAGGRKNSPLHF.

This sequence joins TRBV11-3 and TRBJ1-4; no reliable D call. Looked up from germline, CDR1 is SGHNT and CDR2 is YENEEA. This CDR3 is built from 16 residues. Trimming left V 0 bases short and J 1 base short, with 9 bases between. CDR3 in DNA: TGTGCCAGCAGCTTAGACGGACGGCGAACTAATGAAAAACTGTTTTTT. It is translated as CASSLDGRRTNEKLFF.

This clone showed up just once. The V gene is TRBV19, the J gene TRBJ1-2; D possibly corresponds to TRBD1 (5 bases). The CDR3 consists of 14 residues. Trimming pared 3 bases from V and 0 bases from J, leaving 8 bases between. CDR1 and CDR2 (germline): LNHDA, SQIVND (reference sequence). The CDR3 here is CASSMARANYGYTF. CDR3 coding DNA: TGTGCCAGTAGTATGGCCAGGGCTAACTATGGCTACACCTTC.

CDR3 protein: CASSLDSNYGYTF. CDR3 DNA: TGTGCCAGCAGTTTAGACAGTAACTATGGCTACACCTTC. The chain couples TRBV6-8 to TRBJ1-2; possibly TRBD1 for D (5 bases). V lost 4 bases, J lost 1 base, and 7 bases lay in between. The CDR3 spans 13 residues. Germline CDR1 and CDR2: MNHGY and SAAAGT.

This clone was seen only once. The rearrangement links TRBV30 to TRBJ1-2; D is ambiguous. Germline V CDR1 and CDR2: GTSNPN, SVGIG (reference sequence). V was trimmed by 0 bases and J by 1 base, leaving 9 bases between them. The CDR3 sequence is 14 residues long. CDR3 coding DNA: TGTGCCTGGAGTGTAAACAGTCTTAACTATGGCTACACCTTC. It codes for CAWSVNSLNYGYTF.

This clone was detected only a few times. This chain joins TRBV11-3 and TRBJ2-7, with 10 bases identical to TRBD1. The CDR3 runs to 15 residues. Trimming removed 6 bases from V and 6 bases from J; junction bases left unmatched: 11. Per germline, CDR1 SGHNT and CDR2 YENEEA. CDR3 residues: CASSPAGQGHIEQYF. The CDR3 nucleotides are TGTGCCAGCAGTCCCGCGGGACAGGGGCATATCGAGCAGTACTTC.

The chain joins TRBV19 to TRBJ2-3, with TRBD2 matching over 13 bases. The trim removed 4 bases at V and 4 bases at J, leaving 8 bases unmatched. This CDR3 is built from 17 residues. Germline-derived CDR1 and CDR2 are LNHDA and SQIVND (reference sequence). The CDR3 here is CASSTRVTSGGADTQYF. In nucleotides, the CDR3 is TGTGCCAGTAGTACCCGCGTTACTAGCGGGGGGGCAGATACGCAGTATTTT. The variable domain in full, completed from reference TRBV19 and TRBJ2-3, reads DGGITQSPKYLFRKEGQNVTLSCEQNLNHDAMYWYRQDPGQGLRLIYYSQIVNDFQKGDIAEGYSVSREKKESFPLTVTSAQKNPTAFYLCASSTRVTSGGADTQYFGPGTRLTVL.

J is TRBJ2-2 and V is TRBV25-1; a weak D match, TRBD1 (5 bases). From germline, CDR1 is MGHDK and CDR2 SYGVNS. The V end was cut by 1 base, the J end by 5 bases, with 14 bases between. The CDR3 extends over 16 amino acids. The CDR3 sequence is CASSELYPSGTGELFF. DNA of the CDR3: TGTGCCAGCAGTGAATTATATCCCTCAGGGACCGGGGAGCTGTTTTTT.

This clone was detected a few times. This chain joins TRBV12-2 and TRBJ1-1. TRBV12-2 is listed as a pseudogene. The CDR3 covers 16 residues. CDR3 bases: TGTGCAAGTCGCTTAGCCCCGAGGAGGGATGAGACTGAAGCTTTCTTT. As protein: CASRLAPRRDETEAFF.

This chain connects TRBV2 to TRBJ2-7; D assignment may be TRBD1 or TRBD2 (5 bases each). Germline V gene data show CDR1 as SNHLY and CDR2 as FYNNEI. This CDR3 is 13 amino acids long. V shed 4 bases and J shed 3 bases, with 10 bases lying between them. The CDR3 loop reads CASSGDGDYEQYF. The CDR3 DNA sequence: TGTGCCAGCAGTGGGGACGGCGACTACGAGCAGTACTTC.

This clone was recorded a few times. DNA of the CDR3: TGTGCCAGCAGTTTATTCCTGGACGCGACAGGGACCTACGAGCAGTACTTC. It specifies CASSLFLDATGTYEQYF. The V and J genes are TRBV27 and TRBJ2-7, with 7 bases aligning to TRBD1. This CDR3 has 17 residues. Germline V lookup: CDR1 MNHEY, CDR2 SMNVEV (reference sequence). The trim removed 1 base at V and 2 bases at J, leaving 11 bases unmatched.

The V gene is TRBV10-3, the J gene TRBJ2-3; D gene ambiguous. CDR1 is ENHRY and CDR2 is SYGVKD in the germline V gene. The CDR3 consists of 14 residues. Trimming shortened V by 2 bases and J by 0 bases, and 6 bases separated the two germline ends. CDR3 sequence: CAISEEGSTDTQYF. The CDR3 DNA sequence: TGTGCCATCAGTGAGGAAGGGAGCACAGATACGCAGTATTTT.

The chain joins TRBV2 to TRBJ1-6; no clear D. The CDR3 runs 12 residues. CDR1 and CDR2 from the germline V gene are SNHLY and FYNNEI. The V gene lost 8 bases and the J gene lost 4 bases, with 6 bases spanning the gap. CDR3 coding DNA: TGTGCCAGCCAGACTTATAATTCACCCCTCCACTTT. The encoded protein is CASQTYNSPLHF.